Below, one TCR beta chain is given with its context. These data are taken from a study of T-cell memory formation after mild COVID-19. Trimming left V 0 bases short and J 0 bases short, with 6 bases between. The CDR3 consists of 15 residues. CDR1 is SGHTA and CDR2 is FQGNSA in the germline V gene. TCRdb passed the 5' RACE reads through MiXCR, listing each CDR3 protein once. In the table there are fewer than 600,000 distinct CDR3 sequences, 20% to 25% of which are singletons. The receptor comes from an adult woman who had mild COVID-19 (a few samples of this study predate the infection). Cell type and time point are not known. This chain links TRBV7-2 with TRBJ1-5; no reliable D call. Input material: PBMCs or a T cell subset sorted from them (not recorded which). Written as DNA, the CDR3 is TGTGCCAGCAGCTTAGCGCAGGATAGCAATCAGCCCCAGCATTTT. Protein sequence: CASSLAQDSNQPQHF.